This is a list of T cell receptor beta chains from one sample in a study of blood T cell repertoires in COVID-19. Sequencing was performed with immunoSEQ multiplex PCR; in TCRdb, only in-frame clones are kept and a portion is missing. The data show approximately 90,000 clones, approximately 80% seen once. The specimen sequenced was peripheral blood. These TCRs come from a human donor in a cohort sampled during active COVID-19. The CDR3 runs from the conserved cysteine through the conserved F or W. Fields, in order: V gene, J gene, D gene, clone size, CDR3 DNA, CDR3 protein. A D gene is named only where the DNA matches it firmly. Clone size is not always given. Where it is, it says once, few, many or a class for expanded clones.

>TRBV6-1|TRBJ1-5|NA|NA
TGTGCCAGCAGTGAGGGTCTTAGAGGGTTGGGCAATCAGCCCCAGCATTTT
CASSEGLRGLGNQPQHF
>TRBV18|TRBJ1-5|TRBD1|NA
TGTGCCAGCTCACAGACAGGGGGATATCAGCCCCAGCATTTT
CASSQTGGYQPQHF
>TRBV4-3|TRBJ1-4|NA|NA
TGCGCCAGCAGCCAAGAAATCGGGGGGGCTGCGGGAAAACTGTTTTTT
CASSQEIGGAAGKLFF
>TRBV28|TRBJ2-3|NA|NA
TGTGCCAGCAGGCCAACAGGTTCCGCGCTTATTCGTGGAGATACGCAGTATTTT
CASRPTGSALIRGDTQYF
>TRBV18|TRBJ2-4|TRBD1|NA
TGTGCCAGCTCACCGAGTACAGGGGCGACAGCCAAAAACATTCAGTACTTC
CASSPSTGATAKNIQYF
>TRBV28|TRBJ2-3|TRBD1|NA
TGTGCCAGCAAGACAGGGGGCACAGATACGCAGTATTTT
CASKTGGTDTQYF
>TRBV11-1|TRBJ2-7|NA|NA
TGTGCCAGCAGCAAAGGGGGTGAGCAGTACTTC
CASSKGGEQYF
>TRBV21-1|TRBJ2-7|NA|NA
TGTGCCAGCAGGACTAGCGGGGCCTACGAGCAGTACTTC
CASRTSGAYEQYF
>TRBV19|TRBJ1-1|NA|NA
TGTGCCAGTAGTATGGTGTTTGGGGCCGCCGGCACTGAAGCTTTCTTT
CASSMVFGAAGTEAFF
>TRBV5-1|TRBJ2-3|NA|NA
TGCGCCAGCAGCGTGGGGAGGGCAGGGGGAGATACGCAGTATTTT
CASSVGRAGGDTQYF
>TRBV2|TRBJ1-2|NA|NA
TGTGCCAGCAGTCGCACTAAGTACTCGGAGGATGGCTACACCTTC
CASSRTKYSEDGYTF
>TRBV5-6|TRBJ2-3|TRBD2|NA
TGTGCCAGCAGCTTGAGTGGGTCCGCTAGCGGGATGAGGGATACGCAGTATTTT
CASSLSGSASGMRDTQYF
>TRBV28|TRBJ2-7|NA|NA
TGTGCCAGCAGTCTATCGGGACTGCTCTCCTACGAGCAGTACTTC
CASSLSGLLSYEQYF
>TRBV4-3|TRBJ1-5|NA|few
TGCGCCAGCAGCCAAGATTTTCTCGGGGGCAATCAGCCCCAGCATTTT
CASSQDFLGGNQPQHF
>TRBV28|TRBJ2-7|TRBD1|NA
TGTGCCAGCAGTCAATGGACAGGGGTCTCCTACGAGCAGTACTTC
CASSQWTGVSYEQYF
>TRBV29-1|TRBJ2-1|TRBD2|NA
TGCAGCGTTGATTCCGGGAGGAACCAGTTCTTC
CSVDSGRNQFF
>TRBV9|TRBJ2-3|TRBD2|NA
TGTGCCAGCAGCTTTGGGACTAGCGATGCAGATACGCAGTATTTT
CASSFGTSDADTQYF
>TRBV9|TRBJ1-5|NA|many
TGTGCCAGCAGCGTAGGTCACAGGGACAATCAGCCCCAGCATTTT
CASSVGHRDNQPQHF
>TRBV19|TRBJ2-1|TRBD2|NA
TGTGCCAGTAGAGCGGGAGGCTCCTACAATGAGCAGTTCTTC
CASRAGGSYNEQFF
>TRBV30|TRBJ2-2|TRBD1|NA
TGTGCCTGGAAGCCAAGACAGGGGTACACCGGGGAGCTGTTTTTT
CAWKPRQGYTGELFF
>TRBV5-5|TRBJ2-7|TRBD1|many
TGTGCCAGCAGCGTTTCAGGGGGTGGCGAGCAGTACTTC
CASSVSGGGEQYF
>TRBV5-5|TRBJ2-2|TRBD1|NA
TGTGCCAGCACGGTGGGGACAGCGAACACCGGGGAGCTGTTTTTT
CASTVGTANTGELFF
>TRBV28|TRBJ1-2|NA|NA
TGTGCCAGCAATCGAGTAGCCCCTACTAACTATGGCTACACCTTC
CASNRVAPTNYGYTF
>TRBV9|TRBJ2-7|NA|NA
TGTGCCAGCAGCGTAGCGAACAGGGTTGGGGAGCAGTACTTC
CASSVANRVGEQYF